This T cell receptor (beta chain) was profiled in a study of blood T cell repertoires in COVID-19. Background on the study: There were acute and convalescent COVID-19 samples, and they came from the United States, Italy and Spain. T cells, B-cell-depleted T cells, or PBMCs supplied cDNA or gDNA.

This CDR3 is built from 14 residues. Germline V gene data show CDR1 as WSHSY and CDR2 as SAAADI. J lost 5 bases, V lost 4 bases, and 3 bases had no gene match. Authors' processing steps: For nucleated cells, counts were estimated from reference gene primer amplification. TCRdb's copy holds only in-frame clones and misses some; the assay was immunoSEQ multiplex PCR. That table is the source of V, J and clone size, and D and trimming were worked out from the DNA. Altogether around 300,000 clones are present, around 89% being singletons, with the ten largest covering roughly 3.9%. The sample comprised peripheral blood. The chain uses TRBV10-2 and TRBJ2-3; 10 bases are shared with TRBD2. The sequence was collected from a woman aged 40 to 50 with acute or convalescent COVID-19. The DNA of the CDR3 is TGCGCCAGCAGTGCTAGCGGGGGTGGAGATACGCAGTATTTT. As protein: CASSASGGGDTQYF.